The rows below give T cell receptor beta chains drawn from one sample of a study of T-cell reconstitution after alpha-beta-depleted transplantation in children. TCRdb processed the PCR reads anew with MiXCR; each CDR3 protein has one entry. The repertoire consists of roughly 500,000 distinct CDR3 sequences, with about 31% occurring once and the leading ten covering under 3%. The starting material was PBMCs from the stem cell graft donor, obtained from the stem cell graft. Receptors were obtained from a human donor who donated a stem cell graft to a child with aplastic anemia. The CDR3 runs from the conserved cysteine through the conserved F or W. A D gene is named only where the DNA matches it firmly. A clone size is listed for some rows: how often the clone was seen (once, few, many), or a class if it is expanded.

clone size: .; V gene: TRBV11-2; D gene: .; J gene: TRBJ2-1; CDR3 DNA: TGTGCCAGCAGCCTGCCCGGAGGTTACCTCAATGCCTACAATGAGCAGTTCTTC; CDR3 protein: CASSLPGGYLNAYNEQFF
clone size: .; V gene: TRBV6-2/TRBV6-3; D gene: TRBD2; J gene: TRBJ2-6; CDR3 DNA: TGTGCCAGCTTTCATCAGGGACTAGCGGGAGGTGGATCTGGGGCCAACGTCCTGACTTTC; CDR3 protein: CASFHQGLAGGGSGANVLTF
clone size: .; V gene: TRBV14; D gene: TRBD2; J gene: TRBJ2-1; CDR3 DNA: TGTGCCAGCAGCCGACCAGGACTAGCGGGACGCAATGAGCAGTTCTTC; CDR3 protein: CASSRPGLAGRNEQFF
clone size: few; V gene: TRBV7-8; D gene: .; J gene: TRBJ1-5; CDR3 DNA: TGTGCCAGCAGCTTAGCCCCAGTGAGCAATCAGCCCCAGCATTTT; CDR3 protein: CASSLAPVSNQPQHF
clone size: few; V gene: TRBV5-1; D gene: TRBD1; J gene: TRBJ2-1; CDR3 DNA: TGCGCCAGCAGCTTGGCGAGGGATGGGACAGGGTTCGATGAGCAGTTCTTC; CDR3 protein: CASSLARDGTGFDEQFF
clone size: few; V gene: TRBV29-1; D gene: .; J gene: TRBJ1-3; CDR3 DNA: TGCAGCGTTGAGGGCGGTTGGGGAAACACCATATATTTT; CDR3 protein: CSVEGGWGNTIYF
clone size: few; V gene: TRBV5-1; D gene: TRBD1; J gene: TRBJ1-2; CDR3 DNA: TGCGCCAGCAGCGACCCGACAGGGGCTAGGGTGTATGGCTACACCTTC; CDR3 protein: CASSDPTGARVYGYTF
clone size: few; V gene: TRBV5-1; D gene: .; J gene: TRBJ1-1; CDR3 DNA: TGCGCCAGCAGCTTGCGAGGGTTGAACACTGAAGCTTTCTTT; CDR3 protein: CASSLRGLNTEAFF
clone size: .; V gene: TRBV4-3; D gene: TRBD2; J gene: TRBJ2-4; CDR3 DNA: TGCGCCAGCAGCCACGGGACTACAGGCAAAAACATTCAGTACTTC; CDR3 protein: CASSHGTTGKNIQYF
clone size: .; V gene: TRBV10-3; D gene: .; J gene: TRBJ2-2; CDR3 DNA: TGTGCCATCAGCCGGGACTTGAACACCGGGGAGCTGTTTTTT; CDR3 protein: CAISRDLNTGELFF
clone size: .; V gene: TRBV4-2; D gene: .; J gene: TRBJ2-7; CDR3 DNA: TGTGCCAGCAGCCAAGGAGGGGTCTACGAGCAGTACTTC; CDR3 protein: CASSQGGVYEQYF
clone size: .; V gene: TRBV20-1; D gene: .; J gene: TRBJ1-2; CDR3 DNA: TGCAGTGCTAGAGATCCCGGACCTCAGGCTGGCTACACCTTC; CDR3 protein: CSARDPGPQAGYTF
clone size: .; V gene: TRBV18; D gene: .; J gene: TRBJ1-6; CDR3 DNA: TGTGCCAGCTCACCTACCGGGACCGCTTATAATTCACCCCTCCACTTT; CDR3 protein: CASSPTGTAYNSPLHF
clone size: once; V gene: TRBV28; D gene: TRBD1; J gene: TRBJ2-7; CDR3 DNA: TGTGCCAGCAGTACAACTAGGGGACAGGAGCCCTACGAGCAGTACTTC; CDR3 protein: CASSTTRGQEPYEQYF
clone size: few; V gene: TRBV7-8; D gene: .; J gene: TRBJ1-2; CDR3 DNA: TGTGCCAGCAGCTTCATTAAAAATGGGGACTATGGCTACACCTTC; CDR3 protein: CASSFIKNGDYGYTF
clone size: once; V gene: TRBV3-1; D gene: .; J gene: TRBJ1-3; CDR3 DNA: TGTGCCAGCAGCACCTCCCTAGGGAACTCTGGAAACACCATATATTTT; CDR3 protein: CASSTSLGNSGNTIYF
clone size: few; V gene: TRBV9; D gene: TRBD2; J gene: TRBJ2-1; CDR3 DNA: TGTGCCAGCAGCCCTATACTAGCGCCGCCCTACAATGAGCAGTTCTTC; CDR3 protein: CASSPILAPPYNEQFF
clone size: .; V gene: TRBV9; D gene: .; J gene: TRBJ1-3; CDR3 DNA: TGTGCCAGCAGCGCGGGGGCTATTGGAAACACCATATATTTT; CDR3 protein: CASSAGAIGNTIYF
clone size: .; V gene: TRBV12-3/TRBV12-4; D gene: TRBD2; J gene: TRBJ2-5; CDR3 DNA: TGTGCCAGCAGCCCCGGACTAGATGGCTGGGAGACCCAGTACTTC; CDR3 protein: CASSPGLDGWETQYF
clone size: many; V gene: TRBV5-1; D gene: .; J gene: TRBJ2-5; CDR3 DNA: TGTGCCAGCAGCTTAGATGAGACCCAGTACTTC; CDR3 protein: CASSLDETQYF
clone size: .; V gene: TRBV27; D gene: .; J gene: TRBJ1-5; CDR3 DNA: TGTGCCAGCAGTTTGGGCCGCCTCAATCAGCCCCAGCATTTT; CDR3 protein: CASSLGRLNQPQHF
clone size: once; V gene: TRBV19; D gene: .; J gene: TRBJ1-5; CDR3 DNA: TGTGCCAGTGGGGTCGTTGTTAGCAATCAGCCCCAGCATTTT; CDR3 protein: CASGVVVSNQPQHF
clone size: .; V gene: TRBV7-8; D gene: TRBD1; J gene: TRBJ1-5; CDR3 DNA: TGTGCCAGCAGCTCTGGGGGGACAGGGAATCAGCCCCAGCATTTT; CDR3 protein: CASSSGGTGNQPQHF
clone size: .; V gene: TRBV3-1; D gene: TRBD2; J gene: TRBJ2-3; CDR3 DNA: TGTGCCAGCAGCCAAGCGTCGAGCGGGAGGCGAACGCAGTATTTT; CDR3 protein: CASSQASSGRRTQYF
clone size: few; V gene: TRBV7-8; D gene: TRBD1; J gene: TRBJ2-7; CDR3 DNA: TGTGCCAGCAGCCCGACCCCCGGGACAGGGGTCGAGCAGTACTTC; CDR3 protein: CASSPTPGTGVEQYF
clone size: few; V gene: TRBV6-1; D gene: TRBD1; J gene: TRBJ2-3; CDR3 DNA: TGTGCCAGCAGTAGCCGGGACAGGGGGCGGCCAGATACGCAGTATTTT; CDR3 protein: CASSSRDRGRPDTQYF
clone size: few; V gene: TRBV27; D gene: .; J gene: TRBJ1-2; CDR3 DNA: TGTGCCAGCAGTCAGGGACCGTTCCGGGGCTACACCTTC; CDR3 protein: CASSQGPFRGYTF